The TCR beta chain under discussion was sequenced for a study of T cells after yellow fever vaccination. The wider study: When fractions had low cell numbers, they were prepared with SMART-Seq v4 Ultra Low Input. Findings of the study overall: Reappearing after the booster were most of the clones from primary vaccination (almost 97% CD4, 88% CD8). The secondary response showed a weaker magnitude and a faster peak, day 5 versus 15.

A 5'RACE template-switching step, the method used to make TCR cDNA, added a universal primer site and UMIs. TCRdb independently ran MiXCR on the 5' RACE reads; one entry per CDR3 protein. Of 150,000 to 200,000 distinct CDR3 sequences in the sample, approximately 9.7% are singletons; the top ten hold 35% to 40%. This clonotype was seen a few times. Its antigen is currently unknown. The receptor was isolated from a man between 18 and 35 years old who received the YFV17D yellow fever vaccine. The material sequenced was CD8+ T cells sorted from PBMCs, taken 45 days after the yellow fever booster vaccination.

The CDR3 protein is CASSLMGDNEQFF. CDR3 DNA: TGTGCCAGCAGTTTAATGGGGGACAATGAGCAGTTCTTC. V is TRBV12-3 or TRBV12-4 and J is TRBJ2-1, with D possibly called TRBD1 or TRBD2 (5 bases each). CDR3 size: 13 residues. Trimming shortened V by 2 bases and J by 5 bases, and 7 bases separated the two germline ends.